The source of this T cell receptor (beta chain) is a study of a mutant IDH1 vaccine in newly diagnosed glioma. The time point was: week 23, last vaccination. Mutant IDH1 20-mer peptide, at 300 ug, made up each vaccine dose, with topical imiquimod. Trimming cost V 4 bases and J 3 bases, with 12 bases left between them. Germline assignment: CDR1 ENHRY and CDR2 SYGVKD. The CDR3 is 14 amino acids. Profiled with immunoSEQ multiplex PCR; TCRdb holds only in-frame clones, not every one. This table holds 60,000 to 100,000 clones, approximately 89% found once. This clone was found a few times. Antigen specificity is unknown.

The sample in question was PBMCs, obtained from a glioma patient whose treatment included an IDH1 peptide vaccine. The origin of this receptor is a woman aged 50 to 60 with glioma. V is TRBV10-3 and J is TRBJ1-1; no clear D. The CDR3 is CAISVRAGDTEAFF. In DNA form, the CDR3 reads TGTGCCATCAGTGTCCGGGCTGGGGACACTGAAGCTTTCTTT.